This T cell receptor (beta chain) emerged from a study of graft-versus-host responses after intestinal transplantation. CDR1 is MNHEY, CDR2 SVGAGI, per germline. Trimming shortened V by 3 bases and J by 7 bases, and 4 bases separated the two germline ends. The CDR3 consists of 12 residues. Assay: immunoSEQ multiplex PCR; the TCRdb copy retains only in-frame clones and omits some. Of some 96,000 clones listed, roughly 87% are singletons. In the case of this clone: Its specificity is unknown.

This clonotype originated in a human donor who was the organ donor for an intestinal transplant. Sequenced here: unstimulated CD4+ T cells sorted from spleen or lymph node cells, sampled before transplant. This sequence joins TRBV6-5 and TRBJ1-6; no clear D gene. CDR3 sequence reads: CASSYSNSPLHF. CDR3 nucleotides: TGTGCCAGCAGTTATTCCAATTCACCCCTCCACTTT.